The 20 T cell receptor beta chains below come from one sample, sequenced in a study of cytomegalovirus exposure and HLA in healthy donors. The data were produced by immunoSEQ multiplex PCR, yet TCRdb's version contains in-frame clones alone and is incomplete. The sample holds around 60,000 clones; 90% to 97% are singletons and the top ten take roughly 1.2%. Sequenced material: PBMCs. The receptors originated from a woman younger than 35 in good health and CMV-seronegative.

The chain carries TRBV19 and TRBJ2-5; TRBD2 matches 7 bases. V shed 6 bases and J 2 bases; nucleotides not matched to a gene: 6. The length of the CDR3 is 14 residues. Germline V gene lookup returns CDR1 LNHDA and CDR2 SQIVND (reference sequence). CDR3 protein: CASRLGREQETQYF. The CDR3, as DNA: TGTGCCAGTAGGTTGGGGCGGGAGCAAGAGACCCAGTACTTC.

In DNA, the CDR3 is TGTGCCAGTAGTATAGCCAGGGGCCTAAAAGGGTCCCATGAGCAGTTCTTC. It translates to CASSIARGLKGSHEQFF. J is TRBJ2-1 and V is TRBV19; possible D gene TRBD1, 6 bases. Germline V gene sequence: CDR1 LNHDA, CDR2 SQIVND (reference sequence). This CDR3 is built from 17 residues. Between the trimmed V and J ends, which lost 1 base and 8 bases, there was a span of 21 bases.

The chain is built from TRBV28 and TRBJ1-2; 8 bases are a match to TRBD1. Germline-derived CDR1 and CDR2 are MDHEN and SYDVKM. With 5 bases clipped from V and 4 bases from J, the junction kept 6 bases outside the gene matches. The CDR3 totals 14 residues. The CDR3 DNA is TGTGCCAGCAGTCCCAGGGGGCTTGGCTATGGCTACACCTTC. Protein: CASSPRGLGYGYTF.

V gene TRBV27 combines with J gene TRBJ1-6, with D possibly matching TRBD1 (5 bases). Germline-derived CDR1 and CDR2 are MNHEY and SMNVEV (reference sequence). V shed 8 bases and J shed 0 bases, with 11 bases lying between them. The length of the CDR3 is 15 residues. CDR3 in DNA: TGTGCCAGCTGGGGCAGAGACTCCTATAATTCACCCCTCCACTTT. It codes for CASWGRDSYNSPLHF.

This rearrangement joins TRBV19 to TRBJ2-2; 10 bases are a match to TRBD2. The CDR3 sequence is 14 residues long. Germline values: CDR1 LNHDA, CDR2 SQIVND (reference sequence). Unmatched junction bases numbered 8, after V lost 1 base and J lost 15 bases. CDR3 in amino acids: CASSIATSGTSLFF. CDR3 nucleotide sequence: TGTGCCAGTAGTATAGCAACTAGCGGGACGTCGTTGTTTTTT.

V and J are TRBV7-9 and TRBJ1-1, with D possibly TRBD1 on 5 matching bases. Between the trimmed V and J ends, which lost 5 bases and 7 bases, there was a span of 14 bases. Germline loops: CDR1 SEHNR, CDR2 FQNEAQ (reference sequence). The length of the CDR3 is 13 residues. The CDR3 sequence: CASSRGTANEAFF. The CDR3 bases are TGTGCCAGCAGCCGGGGGACCGCAAATGAAGCTTTCTTT. The full variable domain, in which reference TRBV7-9 and TRBJ1-1 provide the parts outside the CDR3, is DTGVSQNPRHKITKRGQNVTFRCDPISEHNRLYWYRQTLGQGPEFLTYFQNEAQLEKSRLLSDRFSAERPKGSFSTLEIQRTEQGDSAMYLCASSRGTANEAFFGQGTRLTVV.

The chain joins TRBV6-1 to TRBJ2-5, with D unclear. The CDR3 runs 14 residues. V gave up 2 bases and J gave up 5 bases, with 12 bases separating them. Germline lookup yields CDR1 MNHNS and CDR2 SASEGT. Here the CDR3 DNA reads TGTGCCAGCAGTGAACTGGGCCGGTGGGAGACCCAGTACTTC. It specifies CASSELGRWETQYF.

The chain recombines TRBV7-9 with TRBJ2-3; possibly TRBD2 for D (7 bases). The CDR3 sequence is 16 residues long. V was cut by 5 bases and J by 1 base, with 16 bases left in between. Germline V gene data show CDR1 as SEHNR and CDR2 as FQNEAQ (reference sequence). In DNA form, the CDR3 reads TGTGCCAGCAGCCCTTCCAGGGGAGGGCGCACAGATACGCAGTATTTT. Its translation is CASSPSRGGRTDTQYF. Using reference TRBV7-9 and TRBJ2-3 for the parts outside the CDR3, the full variable domain is DTGVSQNPRHKITKRGQNVTFRCDPISEHNRLYWYRQTLGQGPEFLTYFQNEAQLEKSRLLSDRFSAERPKGSFSTLEIQRTEQGDSAMYLCASSPSRGGRTDTQYFGPGTRLTVL.

This clone was recorded once. This chain links TRBV6-5 with TRBJ2-1; 10 bases fit TRBD2. The CDR3 consists of 16 residues. CDR1 MNHEY and CDR2 SVGAGI come from the germline V gene. The J segment lost 4 bases and the V segment lost 4 bases, leaving 7 bases of the junction unmatched. The CDR3 loop reads CASSSPPTSGYNEQFF. In nucleotides, the CDR3 is TGTGCCAGCAGTTCCCCCCCGACTAGCGGGTACAATGAGCAGTTCTTC.

This rearrangement joins TRBV6-1 to TRBJ1-1; unclear D gene. The V end was cut by 3 bases, the J end by 3 bases, with 8 bases between. Germline V gene lookup returns CDR1 MNHNS and CDR2 SASEGT. There are 13 residues in the CDR3. The CDR3 bases are TGTGCCAGCAGTGACTACAGTGACACTGAAGCTTTCTTT. Encoded protein: CASSDYSDTEAFF.

This sequence joins TRBV27 and TRBJ1-1, with 9 nucleotides matching TRBD1. Germline-derived CDR1 and CDR2 are MNHEY and SMNVEV (reference sequence). With V trimmed by 7 bases and J by 4 bases, 7 bases remained unmatched. This CDR3 is built from 14 residues. CDR3 coding DNA: TGTGCCAGCACCCCCCGGGACAGGGTCACTGAAGCTTTCTTT. This sequence encodes CASTPRDRVTEAFF.

The rearrangement joins TRBV5-1 to TRBJ2-1; 10 bases line up with TRBD2. This CDR3 region has 15 residues. CDR1 SGHRS and CDR2 YFSETQ come from the germline V gene. J gave up 8 bases and V 2 bases, and 7 bases lay outside the gene matches. The CDR3 is CASSFLAGAGDEQFF. The CDR3 DNA sequence: TGCGCCAGCAGCTTCCTAGCGGGGGCCGGGGATGAGCAGTTCTTC.

CDR3 protein: CATSRAAQGPYEQYF. CDR3 DNA: TGTGCCACCAGCAGAGCCGCACAGGGACCCTACGAGCAGTACTTC. This chain uses TRBV15 with TRBJ2-7, with D possibly matching TRBD1 (6 bases). Germline V lookup: CDR1 LNHNV, CDR2 YYDKDF (reference sequence). Trimming cost V 1 base and J 2 bases, with 12 bases left between them. The CDR3 length is 15 residues.

This chain connects TRBV7-3 to TRBJ1-2; D unresolved. V lost 5 bases, J lost 8 bases, and 15 bases lay in between. Looked up from germline, CDR1 is SGHTA and CDR2 is FQGTGA. The CDR3 spans 13 residues. The CDR3 here is CASSPSLGGGYTF. CDR3 nucleotides: TGTGCCAGCAGCCCGTCGTTGGGCGGGGGCTACACCTTC.

This clone was picked up a small number of times. The chain recombines TRBV4-3 with TRBJ1-4, with 7 bases matching TRBD1. Trimming removed 1 base from V and 3 bases from J; junction bases left unmatched: 8. Per the germline V gene, CDR1 is LGHNA and CDR2 is YSLEER. The CDR3 sequence is 17 residues long. As DNA, the CDR3 is TGCGCCAGCAGCCAAGTCGGCAGGGGGGTGGCTAATGAAAAACTGTTTTTT. It encodes CASSQVGRGVANEKLFF.

The count of this clone is one. Here the CDR3 reads CASSQGERKSDLYEQYF. DNA for the CDR3: TGTGCCAGCAGCCAAGGAGAGAGGAAGAGTGACCTCTACGAGCAGTACTTC. The J gene is TRBJ2-7, the V gene TRBV4-2; no reliable D call. Trimming cost V 1 base and J 3 bases, with 19 bases left between them. Germline CDR1 is LGHNA and CDR2 is YNFKEQ. The length of the CDR3 is 17 residues.

The rearrangement joins TRBV28 to TRBJ2-7; possible D gene TRBD2, 6 bases. From germline, CDR1 is MDHEN and CDR2 SYDVKM. Trimming stripped 4 bases from V and 7 bases from J, with 20 bases between. The CDR3 contains 15 residues. The CDR3 loop reads CASSSHSDWDLEQYF. In nucleotides, the CDR3 is TGTGCCAGCAGTTCTCACTCGGACTGGGACTTGGAGCAGTACTTC.

The rearrangement joins TRBV10-3 to TRBJ2-7, with D unresolved. CDR3 length: 12 amino acids. The germline V gene encodes CDR1 ENHRY and CDR2 SYGVKD. The ends were cut back, 0 bases at V and 3 bases at J, with 3 bases in the middle. DNA for the CDR3: TGTGCCATCAGTGAGTCCAGCTACGAGCAGTACTTC. It codes for CAISESSYEQYF.

This clone was detected a few times. J is TRBJ1-5 and V is TRBV6-6; a weak D match, TRBD1 (5 bases). Trimming took off 7 bases at V and 2 bases at J, with 12 bases between the two ends. This CDR3 contains 14 residues. CDR1 and CDR2 (germline): MNHNY, SVGAGI (reference sequence). CDR3 bases: TGTGCCAGCACGCAGGGCGGGGGCAATCAGCCCCAGCATTTT. Translation gives CASTQGGGNQPQHF.

The chain employs TRBV28 and TRBJ2-1; TRBD1 aligns across 7 bases. The CDR3 extends over 12 amino acids. Germline lookup yields CDR1 MDHEN and CDR2 SYDVKM. The V segment lost 3 bases and the J segment 14 bases; nucleotides outside the gene matches: 7. CDR3 DNA: TGTGCCAGCAGTTTCCCCCTAGGGGGCGAGTTCTTC. This translates into CASSFPLGGEFF.